This T cell receptor (beta chain) is from a study of beta chain bispecific antibodies for T cell cancers. At the level of the study: Surviving healthy donor T cells from leukemia-line and bispecific antibody cocultures were TRBV-sequenced for family depletion. Surface TRBV12 (TRBV12-3) was on Jurkat, TRBV5-5 on HPB-ALL. Study observations and caveats: After anti-TRBV12 rather than anti-CD19 exposure, TRBV12-3 made up roughly 99% less of total TRBV signal. Normal T cells contributed less of the targeted TRBV signal than the leukemia cells did.

Germline V CDR1 and CDR2: GTSNPN, SVGIG (reference sequence). V trimming: 7 bases; J trimming: 4 bases; junction bases outside the gene matches: 12. The CDR3 runs 14 residues. This clonotype was seen at least ten times. Its antigen is unknown. Blood mononuclear cells were expanded for two to three days using either OKT3 anti-CD3 antibody or CD3/CD28 beads. Clonotype quantities came from unique molecular identifier barcode counts. From the 5' RACE reads, TCRdb called clonotypes with MiXCR, one entry per CDR3 protein. The repertoire includes thousands of distinct CDR3 sequences, 2% to 2.5% of them detected once, and about 66% sits in the top ten.

J is TRBJ1-1 and V is TRBV30, with TRBD1 identical over 7 bases. The specimen comprised T cells from a healthy donor cultured with Jurkat leukemia cells, sampled from a culture containing an anti-CD19 bispecific antibody. The clonotype was recovered from a human donor in good health. Some clones in this sample may be carry-over from other donors' samples. The CDR3 sequence is CAYKDREFFTEAFF. The CDR3 coding sequence is TGTGCCTACAAAGACAGGGAGTTTTTCACTGAAGCTTTCTTT. Together with reference TRBV30 and TRBJ1-1, the CDR3 gives the full variable domain: SQTIHQWPATLVQPVGSPLSLECTVEGTSNPNLYWYRQAAGRGLQLLFYSVGIGQISSEVPQNLSASRPQDRQFILSSKKLLLSDSGFYLCAYKDREFFTEAFFGQGTRLTVV.